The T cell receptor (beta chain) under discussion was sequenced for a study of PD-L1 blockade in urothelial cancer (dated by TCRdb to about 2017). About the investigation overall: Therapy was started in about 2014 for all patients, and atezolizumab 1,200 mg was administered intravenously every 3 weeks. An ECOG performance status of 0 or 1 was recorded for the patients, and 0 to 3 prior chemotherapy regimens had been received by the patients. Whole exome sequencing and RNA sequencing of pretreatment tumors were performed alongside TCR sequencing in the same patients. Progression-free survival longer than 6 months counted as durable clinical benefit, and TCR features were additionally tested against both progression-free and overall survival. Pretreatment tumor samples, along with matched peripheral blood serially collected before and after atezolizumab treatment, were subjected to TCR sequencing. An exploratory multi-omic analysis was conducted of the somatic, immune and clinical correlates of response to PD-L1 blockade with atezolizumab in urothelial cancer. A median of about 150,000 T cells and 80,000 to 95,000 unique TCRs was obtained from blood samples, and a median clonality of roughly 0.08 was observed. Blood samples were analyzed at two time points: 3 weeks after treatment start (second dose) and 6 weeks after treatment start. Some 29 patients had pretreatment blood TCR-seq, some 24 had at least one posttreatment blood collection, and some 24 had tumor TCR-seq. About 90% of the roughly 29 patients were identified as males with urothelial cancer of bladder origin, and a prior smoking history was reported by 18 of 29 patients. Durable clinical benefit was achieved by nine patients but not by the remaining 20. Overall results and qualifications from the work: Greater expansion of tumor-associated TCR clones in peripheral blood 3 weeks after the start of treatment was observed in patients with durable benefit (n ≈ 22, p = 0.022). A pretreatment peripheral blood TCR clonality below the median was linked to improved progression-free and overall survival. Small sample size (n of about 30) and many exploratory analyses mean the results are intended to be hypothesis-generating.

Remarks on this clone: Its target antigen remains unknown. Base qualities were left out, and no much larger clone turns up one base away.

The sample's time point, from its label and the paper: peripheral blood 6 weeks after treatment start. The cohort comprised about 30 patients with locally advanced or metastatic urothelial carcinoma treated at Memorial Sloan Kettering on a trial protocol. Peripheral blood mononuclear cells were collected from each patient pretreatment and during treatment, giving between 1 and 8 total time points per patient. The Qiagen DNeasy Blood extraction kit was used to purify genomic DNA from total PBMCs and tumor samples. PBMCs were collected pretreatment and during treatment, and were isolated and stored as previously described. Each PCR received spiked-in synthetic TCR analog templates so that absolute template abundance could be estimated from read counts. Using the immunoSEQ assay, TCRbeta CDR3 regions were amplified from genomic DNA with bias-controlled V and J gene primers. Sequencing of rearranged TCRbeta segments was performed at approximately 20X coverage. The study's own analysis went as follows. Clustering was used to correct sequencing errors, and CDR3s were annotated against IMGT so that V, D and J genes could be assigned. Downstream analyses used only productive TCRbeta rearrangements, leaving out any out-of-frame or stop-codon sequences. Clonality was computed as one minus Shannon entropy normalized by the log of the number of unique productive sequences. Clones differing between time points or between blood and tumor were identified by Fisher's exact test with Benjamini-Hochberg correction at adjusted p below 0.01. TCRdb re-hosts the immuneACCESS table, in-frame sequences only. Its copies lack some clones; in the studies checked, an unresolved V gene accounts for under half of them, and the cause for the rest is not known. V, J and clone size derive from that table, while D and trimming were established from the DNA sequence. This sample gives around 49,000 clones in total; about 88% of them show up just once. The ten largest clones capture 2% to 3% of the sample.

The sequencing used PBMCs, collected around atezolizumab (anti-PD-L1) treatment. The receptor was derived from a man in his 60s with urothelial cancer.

This receptor carries the CDR3 CASSAGTFRYEQYF. In nucleotide form, the sequence is TGTGCCAGCAGCGCCGGGACTTTCCGTTACGAGCAGTACTTC. This chain is built from TRBV11-2 and TRBJ2-7; the D region possibly corresponds to TRBD2 (6 bases align). There are 14 amino acids in the CDR3, from cysteine to phenylalanine inclusive. Only the CDR3 part of the read is kept: 42 bases, read in frame from the first base. From the germline V gene, CDR1 is SGHAT and CDR2 is FQNNGV. V is clipped by 5 bases and J by 4 bases, and the sequence between their germline boundaries is 15 bases long. The full variable domain, completed from the reference TRBV11-2 and TRBJ2-7 proteins outside the CDR3, reads EAGVAQSPRYKIIEKRQSVAFWCNPISGHATLYWYQQILGQGPKLLIQFQNNGVVDDSQLPKDRFSAERLKGVDSTLKIQPAKLEDSAVYLCASSAGTFRYEQYFGPGTRLTVT.